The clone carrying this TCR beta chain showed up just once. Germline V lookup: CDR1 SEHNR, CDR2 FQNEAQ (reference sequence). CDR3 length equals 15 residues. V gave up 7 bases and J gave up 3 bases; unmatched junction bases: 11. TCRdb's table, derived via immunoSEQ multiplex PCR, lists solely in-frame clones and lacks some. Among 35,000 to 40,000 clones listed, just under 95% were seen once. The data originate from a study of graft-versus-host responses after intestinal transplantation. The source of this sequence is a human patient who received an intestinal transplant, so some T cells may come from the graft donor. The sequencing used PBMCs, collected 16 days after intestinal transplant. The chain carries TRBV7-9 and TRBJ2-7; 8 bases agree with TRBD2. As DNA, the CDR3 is TGTGCCAGCAACCCCAGAGTAGCGGGGAGCTACGAGCAGTACTTC. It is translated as CASNPRVAGSYEQYF.